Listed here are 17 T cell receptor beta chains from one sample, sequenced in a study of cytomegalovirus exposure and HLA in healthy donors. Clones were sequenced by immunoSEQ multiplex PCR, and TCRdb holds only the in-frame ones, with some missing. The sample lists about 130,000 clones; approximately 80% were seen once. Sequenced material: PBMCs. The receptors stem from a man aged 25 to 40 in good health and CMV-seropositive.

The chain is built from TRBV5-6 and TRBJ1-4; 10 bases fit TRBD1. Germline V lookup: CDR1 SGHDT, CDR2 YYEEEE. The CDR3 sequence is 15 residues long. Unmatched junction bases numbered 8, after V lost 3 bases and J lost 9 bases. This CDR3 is CASSSRDRGNQKLFF. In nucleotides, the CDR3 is TGTGCCAGCAGCTCCCGGGACAGGGGAAATCAAAAACTGTTTTTT.

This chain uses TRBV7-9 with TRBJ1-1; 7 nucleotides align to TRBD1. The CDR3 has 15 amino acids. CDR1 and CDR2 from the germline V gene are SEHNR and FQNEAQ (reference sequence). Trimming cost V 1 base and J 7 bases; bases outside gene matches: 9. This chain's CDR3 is CASSLDVIGTDEAFF. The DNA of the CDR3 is TGTGCCAGCAGCTTAGATGTTATTGGGACAGATGAAGCTTTCTTT.

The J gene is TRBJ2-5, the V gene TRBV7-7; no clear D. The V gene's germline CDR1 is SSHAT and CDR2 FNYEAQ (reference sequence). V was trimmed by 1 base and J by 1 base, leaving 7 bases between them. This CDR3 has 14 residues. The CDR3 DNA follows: TGTGCCAGCAGCTTAGAAGTAGCCCAAGAGACCCAGTACTTC. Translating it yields CASSLEVAQETQYF.

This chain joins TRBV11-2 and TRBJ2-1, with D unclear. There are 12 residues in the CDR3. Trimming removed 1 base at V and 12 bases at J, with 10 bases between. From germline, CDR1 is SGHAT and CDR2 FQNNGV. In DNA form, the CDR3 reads TGTGCCAGCAGCTTAGTGGCCGCTTGGCAGTTCTTC. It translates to CASSLVAAWQFF.

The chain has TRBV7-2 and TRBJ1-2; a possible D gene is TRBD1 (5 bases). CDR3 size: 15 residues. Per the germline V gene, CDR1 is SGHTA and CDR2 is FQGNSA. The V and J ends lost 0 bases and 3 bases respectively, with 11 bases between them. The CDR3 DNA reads TGTGCCAGCAGCTTAGCTGCAGGGCAGGACTATGGCTACACCTTC. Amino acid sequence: CASSLAAGQDYGYTF.

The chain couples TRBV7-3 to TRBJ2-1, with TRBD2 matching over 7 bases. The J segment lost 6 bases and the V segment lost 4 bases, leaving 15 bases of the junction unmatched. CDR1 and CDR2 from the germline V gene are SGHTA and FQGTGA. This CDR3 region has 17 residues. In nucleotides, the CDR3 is TGTGCCAGCAGCTCACGGGTTGGCGGGAGACGGGCCAATGAGCAGTTCTTC. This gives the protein CASSSRVGGRRANEQFF.

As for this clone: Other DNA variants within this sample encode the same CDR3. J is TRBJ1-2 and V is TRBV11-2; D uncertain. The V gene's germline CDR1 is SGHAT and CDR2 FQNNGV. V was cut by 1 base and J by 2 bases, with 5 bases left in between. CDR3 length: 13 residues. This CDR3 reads CASSLAGNYGYTF. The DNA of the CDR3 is TGTGCCAGCAGCTTAGCCGGGAACTATGGCTACACCTTC.

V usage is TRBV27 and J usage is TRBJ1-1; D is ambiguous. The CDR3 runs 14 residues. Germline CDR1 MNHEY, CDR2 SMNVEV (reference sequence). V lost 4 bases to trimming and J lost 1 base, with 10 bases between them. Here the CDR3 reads CASSYRSGNTEAFF. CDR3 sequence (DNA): TGTGCCAGCAGTTATCGCTCAGGGAACACTGAAGCTTTCTTT.

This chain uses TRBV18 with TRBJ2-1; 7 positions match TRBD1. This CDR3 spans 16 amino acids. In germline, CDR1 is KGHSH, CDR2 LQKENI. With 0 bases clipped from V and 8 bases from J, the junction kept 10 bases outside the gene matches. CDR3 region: CASSPPAGGVSDEQFF. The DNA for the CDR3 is TGTGCCAGCTCACCACCGGCAGGGGGTGTAAGCGATGAGCAGTTCTTC.

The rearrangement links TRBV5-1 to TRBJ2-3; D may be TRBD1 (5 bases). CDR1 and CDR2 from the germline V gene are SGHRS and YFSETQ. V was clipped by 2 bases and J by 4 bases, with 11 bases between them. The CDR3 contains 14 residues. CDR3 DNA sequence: TGCGCCAGCAGCTTTGGAGACAGATCAGATACGCAGTATTTT. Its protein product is CASSFGDRSDTQYF. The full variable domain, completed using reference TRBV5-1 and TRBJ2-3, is KAGVTQTPRYLIKTRGQQVTLSCSPISGHRSVSWYQQTPGQGLQFLFEYFSETQRNKGNFPGRFSGRQFSNSRSEMNVSTLELGDSALYLCASSFGDRSDTQYFGPGTRLTVL.

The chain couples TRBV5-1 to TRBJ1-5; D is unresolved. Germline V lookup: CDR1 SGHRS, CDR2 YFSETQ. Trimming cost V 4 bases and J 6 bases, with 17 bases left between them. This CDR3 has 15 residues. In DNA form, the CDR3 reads TGCGCCAGCAGCCTTACGGCGGGTGCGGGTCAGCCCCAGCATTTT. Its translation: CASSLTAGAGQPQHF.

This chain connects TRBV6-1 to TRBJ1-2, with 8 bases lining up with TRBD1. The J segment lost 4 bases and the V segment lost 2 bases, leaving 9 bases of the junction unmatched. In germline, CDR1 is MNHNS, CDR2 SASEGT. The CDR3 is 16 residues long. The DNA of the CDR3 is TGTGCCAGCAGTGAACCAGGGGGCCTGGGGGGCTATGGCTACACCTTC. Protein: CASSEPGGLGGYGYTF.

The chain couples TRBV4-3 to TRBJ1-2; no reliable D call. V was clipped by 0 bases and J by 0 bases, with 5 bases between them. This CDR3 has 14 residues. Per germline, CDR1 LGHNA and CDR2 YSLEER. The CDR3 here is CASSQDPSNYGYTF. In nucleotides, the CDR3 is TGCGCCAGCAGCCAAGACCCTTCTAACTATGGCTACACCTTC.

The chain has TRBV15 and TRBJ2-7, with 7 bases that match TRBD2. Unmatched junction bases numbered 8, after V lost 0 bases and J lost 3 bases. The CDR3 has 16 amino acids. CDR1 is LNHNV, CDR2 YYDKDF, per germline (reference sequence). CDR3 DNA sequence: TGTGCCACCAGCAGAGATGGGGGGGGTCGCCTCTACGAGCAGTACTTC. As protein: CATSRDGGGRLYEQYF.

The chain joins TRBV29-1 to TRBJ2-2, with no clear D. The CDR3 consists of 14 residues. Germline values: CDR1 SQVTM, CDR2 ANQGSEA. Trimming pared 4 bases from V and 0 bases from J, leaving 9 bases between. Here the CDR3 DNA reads TGCAGCGTTGGGCTGGGCGCGAACACCGGGGAGCTGTTTTTT. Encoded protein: CSVGLGANTGELFF.

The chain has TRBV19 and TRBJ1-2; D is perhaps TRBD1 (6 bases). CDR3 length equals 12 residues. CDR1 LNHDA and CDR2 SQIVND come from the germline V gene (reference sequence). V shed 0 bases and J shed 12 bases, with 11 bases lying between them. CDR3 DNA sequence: TGTGCCAGTAGTATAGACAGGGGAGAAAACACCTTC. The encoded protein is CASSIDRGENTF.

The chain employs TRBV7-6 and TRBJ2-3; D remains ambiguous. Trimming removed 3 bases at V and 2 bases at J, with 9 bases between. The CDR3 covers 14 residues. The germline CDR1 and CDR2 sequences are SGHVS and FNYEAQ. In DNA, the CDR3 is TGTGCCAGCAGCTTTAACGGAGACACAGATACGCAGTATTTT. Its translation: CASSFNGDTDTQYF.